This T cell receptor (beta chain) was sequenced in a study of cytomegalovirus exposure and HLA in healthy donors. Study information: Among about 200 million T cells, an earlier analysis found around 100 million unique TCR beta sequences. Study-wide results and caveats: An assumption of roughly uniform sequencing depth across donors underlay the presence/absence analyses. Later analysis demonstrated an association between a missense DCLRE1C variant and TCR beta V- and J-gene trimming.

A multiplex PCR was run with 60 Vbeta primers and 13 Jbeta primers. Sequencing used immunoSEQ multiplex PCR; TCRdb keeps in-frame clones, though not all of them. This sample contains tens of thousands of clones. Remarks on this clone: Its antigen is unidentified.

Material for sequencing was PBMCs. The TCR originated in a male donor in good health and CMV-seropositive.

CDR3 DNA sequence: TGTGCCAGCATGCAGCGGGTAGAGACCCAGTACTTC. This codes for CASMQRVETQYF. The V and J genes are TRBV28 and TRBJ2-5; D may be TRBD2 (6 bases). The CDR3 totals 12 residues. Germline V gives CDR1 MDHEN, CDR2 SYDVKM. V shed 7 bases and J shed 4 bases, with 10 bases lying between them.